The 8 T cell receptor beta chains given below trace back to one sample, sequenced in a study of OX40 agonist ivuxolimab in advanced cancers. Method: immunoSEQ multiplex PCR; TCRdb's copy keeps in-frame clones and lacks some. The table records about 120,000 clones, approximately 90% of them present only once. Sequences were derived from CD4+ or CD8+ T cells sorted from blood, sampled in a trial of the OX40 agonist ivuxolimab. The receptors derive from an adult with an advanced solid tumor such as melanoma, head and neck, liver or kidney cancer.

This chain's CDR3 is CASSPNQETQYF. The CDR3 nucleotides read TGCGCCAGCAGCCCCAACCAAGAGACCCAGTACTTC. This chain joins TRBV5-1 and TRBJ2-5; no reliable D call. The ends were cut back, 4 bases at V and 0 bases at J, with 4 bases in the middle. This CDR3 is built from 12 residues. Germline CDR1 SGHRS, CDR2 YFSETQ. Complete variable domain (other parts from reference TRBV5-1 and TRBJ2-5): KAGVTQTPRYLIKTRGQQVTLSCSPISGHRSVSWYQQTPGQGLQFLFEYFSETQRNKGNFPGRFSGRQFSNSRSEMNVSTLELGDSALYLCASSPNQETQYFGPGTRLLVL.

The chain joins TRBV4-1 to TRBJ1-1; 7 bases are shared with TRBD1. Germline CDR1 and CDR2: MGHRA and YSYEKL. There are 14 residues in the CDR3. V lost 4 bases and J lost 5; bases outside the gene matches: 7. CDR3 sequence: CASSLPGGRTEAFF. Here the CDR3 DNA reads TGCGCCAGCAGCCTCCCAGGGGGGCGAACTGAAGCTTTCTTT.

The J gene is TRBJ2-5, the V gene TRBV2; 10 bases map to TRBD1. V shed 7 bases and J 4 bases; nucleotides not matched to a gene: 9. CDR1 is SNHLY, CDR2 FYNNEI, per germline. The CDR3 is 15 amino acids. CDR3 nucleotides: TGTGCCAGCAAGCATACGACAGGGGGCGCAGAGACCCAGTACTTC. This encodes CASKHTTGGAETQYF.

The chain carries TRBV2 and TRBJ2-5; 14 positions match TRBD2. The CDR3 has 14 residues. The germline CDR1 and CDR2 sequences are SNHLY and FYNNEI. The J segment lost 13 bases and the V segment lost 2 bases, leaving 6 bases of the junction unmatched. CDR3 coding DNA: TGTGCCAGCAGTGAACGACTAGCGGGGGGGATCGCGTACTTC. It specifies CASSERLAGGIAYF.

The chain links TRBV2 to TRBJ2-2; TRBD1 agrees at 8 bases. The V segment lost 2 bases and the J segment 5 bases; nucleotides outside the gene matches: 4. CDR1 and CDR2 from the germline V gene are SNHLY and FYNNEI. The CDR3 sequence is 15 residues long. The chain's CDR3 is CASSERQGKTGELFF. In DNA form, the CDR3 reads TGTGCCAGCAGTGAAAGACAGGGGAAAACCGGGGAGCTGTTTTTT.

This clone was observed a single time. The gene calls are TRBV28 and TRBJ1-1, with D perhaps matching TRBD1 (5 bases). Trimming shortened V by 4 bases and J by 3 bases, and 18 bases separated the two germline ends. Germline CDR1 is MDHEN and CDR2 is SYDVKM. The CDR3 loop spans 16 amino acids. CDR3 residues: CASSSSPSVGDTEAFF. CDR3 DNA: TGTGCCAGCAGTTCGTCCCCCAGCGTGGGGGACACTGAAGCTTTCTTT.

The chain combines TRBV30 with TRBJ1-2; TRBD1 is a possible D gene (5 bases). The CDR3 runs 11 residues. CDR1 GTSNPN and CDR2 SVGIG come from the germline V gene (reference sequence). Trimming cost V 7 bases and J 4 bases, with 10 bases left between them. CDR3 nucleotide sequence: TGTGCCTTAACCGGGGGCTATGGCTACACCTTC. Amino acid sequence: CALTGGYGYTF.

This clone was found a few times. J is TRBJ2-3 and V is TRBV9; 9 positions agree with TRBD2. Per germline, CDR1 SGDLS and CDR2 YYNGEE. J was trimmed by 4 bases and V by 4 bases; bases with no gene match: 7. This CDR3 region has 15 residues. CDR3 loop: CASSSPGLAPDTQYF. The CDR3 coding sequence is TGTGCCAGCAGCTCACCGGGACTAGCTCCAGATACGCAGTATTTT. Full variable domain (outside the CDR3, taken from reference TRBV9 and TRBJ2-3): DSGVTQTPKHLITATGQRVTLRCSPRSGDLSVYWYQQSLDQGLQFLIQYYNGEERAKGNILERFSAQQFPDLHSELNLSSLELGDSALYFCASSSPGLAPDTQYFGPGTRLTVL.